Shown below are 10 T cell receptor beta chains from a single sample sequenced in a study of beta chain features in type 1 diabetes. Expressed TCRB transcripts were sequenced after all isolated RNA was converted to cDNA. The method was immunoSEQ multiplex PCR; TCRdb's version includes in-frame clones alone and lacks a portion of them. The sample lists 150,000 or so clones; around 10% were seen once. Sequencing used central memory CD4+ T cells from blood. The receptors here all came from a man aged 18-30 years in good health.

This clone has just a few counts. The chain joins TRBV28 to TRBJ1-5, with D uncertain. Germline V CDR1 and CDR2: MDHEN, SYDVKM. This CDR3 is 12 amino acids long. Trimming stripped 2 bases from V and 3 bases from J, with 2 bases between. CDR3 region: CASSLTNQPQHF. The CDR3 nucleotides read TGTGCCAGCAGTTTAACCAATCAGCCCCAGCATTTT.

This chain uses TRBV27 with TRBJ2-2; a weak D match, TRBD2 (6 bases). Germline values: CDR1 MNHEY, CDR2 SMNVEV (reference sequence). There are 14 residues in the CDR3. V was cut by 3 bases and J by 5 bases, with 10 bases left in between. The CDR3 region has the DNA TGTGCCAGCAGTTTCCTCGGGAGTACCGGGGAGCTGTTTTTT. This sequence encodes CASSFLGSTGELFF.

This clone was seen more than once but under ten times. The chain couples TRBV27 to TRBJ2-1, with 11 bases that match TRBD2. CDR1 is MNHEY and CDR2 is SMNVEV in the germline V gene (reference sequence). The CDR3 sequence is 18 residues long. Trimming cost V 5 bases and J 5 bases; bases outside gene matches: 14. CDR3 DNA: TGTGCCAGCAGTCTCGAAATCGAGACTAGCGGGGTAGACAATGAGCAGTTCTTC. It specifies CASSLEIETSGVDNEQFF.

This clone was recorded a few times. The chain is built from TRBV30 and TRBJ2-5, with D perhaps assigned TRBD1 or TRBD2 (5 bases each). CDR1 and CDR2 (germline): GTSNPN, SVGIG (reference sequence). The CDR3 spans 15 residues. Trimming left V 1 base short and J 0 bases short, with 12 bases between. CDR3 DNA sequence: TGTGCCTGGAGTGCCTTAGGGACGTACCAAGAGACCCAGTACTTC. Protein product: CAWSALGTYQETQYF.

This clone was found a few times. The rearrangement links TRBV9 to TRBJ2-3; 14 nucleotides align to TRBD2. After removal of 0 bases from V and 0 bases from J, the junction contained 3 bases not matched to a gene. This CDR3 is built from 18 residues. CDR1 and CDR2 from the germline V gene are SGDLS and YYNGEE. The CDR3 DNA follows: TGTGCCAGCAGCGTAGGGACTAGCGGGGGGCTTAGCACAGATACGCAGTATTTT. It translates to CASSVGTSGGLSTDTQYF.

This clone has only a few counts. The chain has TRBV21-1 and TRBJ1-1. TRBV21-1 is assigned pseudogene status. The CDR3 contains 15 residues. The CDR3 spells CASRMGTPSEAEAFF. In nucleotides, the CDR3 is TGTGCCAGCAGGATGGGTACCCCTTCGGAGGCTGAAGCTTTCTTT.

In DNA form, the CDR3 reads TGCGCCAGCAGCCGCAACATACGGAGCGGGAATCGGTCGGAGCAGTTCTTC. It yields the protein CASSRNIRSGNRSEQFF. V gene TRBV5-1 combines with J gene TRBJ2-1, with 7 positions matching TRBD2. CDR1 is SGHRS, CDR2 YFSETQ, per germline. The CDR3 is 17 residues long. Losses at the gene ends were 4 bases for V and 10 bases for J; bases not matched to a gene: 20.

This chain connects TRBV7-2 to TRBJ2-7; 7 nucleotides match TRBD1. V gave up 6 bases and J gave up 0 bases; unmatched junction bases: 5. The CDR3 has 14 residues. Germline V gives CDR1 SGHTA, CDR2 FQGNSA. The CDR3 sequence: CASSYRGGSYEQYF. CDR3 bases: TGTGCCAGCAGTTACAGGGGCGGCTCCTACGAGCAGTACTTC.

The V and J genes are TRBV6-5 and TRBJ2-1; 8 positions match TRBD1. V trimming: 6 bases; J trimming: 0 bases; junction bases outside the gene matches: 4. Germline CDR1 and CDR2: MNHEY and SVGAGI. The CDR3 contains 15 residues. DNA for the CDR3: TGTGCCAGCAGACTGGACAGGGCCTCCTACAATGAGCAGTTCTTC. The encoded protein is CASRLDRASYNEQFF.

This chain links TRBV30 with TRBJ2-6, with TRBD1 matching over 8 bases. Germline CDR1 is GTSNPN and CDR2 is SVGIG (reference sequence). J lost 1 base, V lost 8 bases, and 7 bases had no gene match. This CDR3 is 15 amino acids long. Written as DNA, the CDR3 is TGTGCCCTTAGGACAGGGCGGTCTGGGGCCAACGTCCTGACTTTC. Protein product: CALRTGRSGANVLTF. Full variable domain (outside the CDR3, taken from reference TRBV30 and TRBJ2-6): SQTIHQWPATLVQPVGSPLSLECTVEGTSNPNLYWYRQAAGRGLQLLFYSVGIGQISSEVPQNLSASRPQDRQFILSSKKLLLSDSGFYLCALRTGRSGANVLTFGAGSRLTVL.